Each of the 19 T cell receptor beta chains below was sequenced from the same sample in a study of shared clonotypes between healthy human individuals. Assay: immunoSEQ multiplex PCR; the TCRdb copy retains only in-frame clones and omits some. Of over 2,000,000 clones in the sample, around 93% are singletons; the top ten hold roughly 1.7%. Positively selected for CCR7, the CD45RO-negative cells used as naive CD8 cells excluded terminally differentiated effector memory CD45RA+ cells. The sample taken for sequencing was naive CD8+ T cells from PBMCs. The source is a man between 18 and 35 years old in good health. Some clones in this sample may be carry-over from other donors' samples.

The sample holds one count of this clone. The chain employs TRBV27 and TRBJ1-5; D remains unclear. The CDR3 runs to 15 residues. Trimming took off 4 bases at V and 4 bases at J, with 14 bases between the two ends. The V gene's germline CDR1 is MNHEY and CDR2 SMNVEV (reference sequence). The CDR3 region is CASSSPRFRNQPQHF. As DNA, the CDR3 is TGTGCCAGCAGTTCCCCCCGGTTCCGGAATCAGCCCCAGCATTTT.

Points on this clone: The same CDR3 is also encoded by other DNA sequences in this sample. This chain uses TRBV7-7 with TRBJ2-2, with D uncertain. Trimming took 5 bases from V and 8 from J, leaving 9 bases between them. From germline, CDR1 is SSHAT and CDR2 FNYEAQ (reference sequence). CDR3 size: 12 residues. Here the CDR3 reads CASSLVGGELFF. DNA of the CDR3: TGTGCCAGCAGCCTGGTAGGGGGGGAGCTGTTTTTT.

The CDR3 DNA is TGTGCCAGCAGCCAAGGGCCACCCTACGAGCAGTACTTC. It translates to CASSQGPPYEQYF. The chain combines TRBV4-2 with TRBJ2-7; no firm D call. The germline V and J ends were trimmed by 1 base and 2 bases, with 6 bases remaining between them. The CDR3 has 13 amino acids. Germline V lookup: CDR1 LGHNA, CDR2 YNFKEQ.

This CDR3 reads CASSGGQGADTEAFF. CDR3 coding DNA: TGCGCCAGCAGTGGAGGGCAGGGGGCCGACACTGAAGCTTTCTTT. V is TRBV10-1 and J is TRBJ1-1, with 8 bases aligning to TRBD1. CDR1 WNHNN and CDR2 SYGVQD come from the germline V gene (reference sequence). This CDR3 has 15 residues. Losses at the gene ends were 4 bases for V and 3 bases for J; bases not matched to a gene: 7.

This clone is a singleton in its sample. The chain has TRBV10-3 and TRBJ2-7, with D possibly matching TRBD2 (5 bases). CDR1 and CDR2 from the germline V gene are ENHRY and SYGVKD. CDR3 size: 13 residues. The germline V and J ends were trimmed by 8 bases and 3 bases, with 14 bases remaining between them. For the CDR3, the DNA is TGTGCCATCGGGTCGGGGTTAAGCTACGAGCAGTACTTC. Protein: CAIGSGLSYEQYF.

The chain uses TRBV19 and TRBJ2-7, with a tentative D call TRBD2 (5 bases). Between the trimmed V and J ends, which lost 2 bases and 2 bases, there was a span of 19 bases. CDR3 size: 17 residues. From germline, CDR1 is LNHDA and CDR2 SQIVND (reference sequence). CDR3 region: CASSIISDSPNPYEQYF. The CDR3 DNA reads as TGTGCCAGTAGTATAATATCGGACTCACCAAACCCCTACGAGCAGTACTTC.

Comment on this clone: Different DNA sequences within this sample yield the same CDR3. The CDR3 reads CASSPRTSGSYEQYF. CDR3 DNA: TGTGCCAGCAGCCCTCGGACTAGCGGTTCCTACGAGCAGTACTTC. The V call is TRBV27, the J call TRBJ2-7, with 10 nucleotides matching TRBD2. CDR1 is MNHEY and CDR2 is SMNVEV in the germline V gene (reference sequence). After removal of 6 bases from V and 1 base from J, the junction contained 6 bases not matched to a gene. The CDR3 extends over 15 amino acids.

J is TRBJ2-7 and V is TRBV27, with D possibly being TRBD1 (5 bases). The germline V gene encodes CDR1 MNHEY and CDR2 SMNVEV (reference sequence). Trimming left V 4 bases short and J 7 bases short, with 14 bases between. The CDR3 loop spans 13 amino acids. This chain's CDR3 is CASSSLTGWEQYF. In nucleotides, the CDR3 is TGTGCCAGCAGTTCCCTAACAGGCTGGGAGCAGTACTTC.

This clone appeared once. The rearrangement links TRBV19 to TRBJ2-4; a weak D match, TRBD1 (6 bases). V was shortened by 6 bases and J by 0 bases, with 18 bases between the two germline ends. Germline V gene data show CDR1 as LNHDA and CDR2 as SQIVND (reference sequence). The CDR3 loop spans 17 amino acids. The CDR3 protein is CASSPRTDILAKNIQYF. Here the CDR3 DNA reads TGTGCCAGTAGCCCTCGGACAGACATTCTAGCCAAAAACATTCAGTACTTC.

This clone appeared a single time. The V and J genes are TRBV7-9 and TRBJ2-3, with D unresolved. V lost 3 bases to trimming and J lost 4 bases, with 8 bases between them. CDR1 and CDR2 from the germline V gene are SEHNR and FQNEAQ (reference sequence). The CDR3 has 13 amino acids. This chain's CDR3 is CASSFGNSDTQYF. The CDR3 region has the DNA TGTGCCAGCAGCTTTGGAAATTCAGATACGCAGTATTTT.

In its sample, this clone was seen once. The chain employs TRBV27 and TRBJ1-5; D remains unclear. Per the germline V gene, CDR1 is MNHEY and CDR2 is SMNVEV (reference sequence). The CDR3 spans 17 residues. V was shortened by 2 bases and J by 2 bases, with 16 bases between the two germline ends. This CDR3 reads CASSLNFLGNGNQPQHF. For the CDR3, the DNA is TGTGCCAGCAGTTTAAATTTTCTGGGGAATGGCAATCAGCCCCAGCATTTT.

This rearrangement joins TRBV27 to TRBJ2-1; 10 nucleotides line up with TRBD2. V shed 5 bases, J shed 8 bases, and the junction held 12 bases outside the gene matches. CDR3 length: 16 residues. From germline, CDR1 is MNHEY and CDR2 SMNVEV (reference sequence). The CDR3 sequence is CASSHQASGSLDEQFF. The CDR3 bases are TGTGCCAGCAGTCACCAGGCTAGCGGGAGTTTGGATGAGCAGTTCTTC.

The rearrangement uses TRBV4-3 and TRBJ2-1, with D tentatively TRBD2 (6 bases). Germline V gene sequence: CDR1 LGHNA, CDR2 YSLEER. This CDR3 contains 14 residues. Trimming removed 1 base from V and 10 bases from J, with 14 bases in between. The CDR3 sequence is CASSQGLASPEQFF. The CDR3 coding sequence is TGCGCCAGCAGCCAAGGGCTAGCGTCCCCCGAGCAGTTCTTC.

The CDR3 sequence: CASSSQTGPDTQYF. The CDR3 DNA reads TGTGCCAGCAGCAGCCAGACAGGGCCAGATACGCAGTATTTT. The rearrangement uses TRBV6-6 and TRBJ2-3; 7 nucleotides line up with TRBD1. Trimming at V came to 6 bases and at J to 4 bases, leaving 7 bases not matched to a gene. Germline V gives CDR1 MNHNY, CDR2 SVGAGI (reference sequence). The CDR3 extends over 14 amino acids.

This chain links TRBV5-4 with TRBJ1-2; possible D gene TRBD1, 5 bases. V was shortened by 5 bases and J by 4 bases, with 18 bases between the two germline ends. CDR3 length: 15 residues. Germline V gene sequence: CDR1 SGHNT, CDR2 YYREEE (reference sequence). The DNA of the CDR3 is TGTGCCAGCAGGGCTGGAGGGGCGGAAGGCTATGGCTACACCTTC. Translation gives CASRAGGAEGYGYTF.

V is TRBV7-9 and J is TRBJ2-3, with 8 nucleotides matching TRBD1. Germline CDR1 SEHNR, CDR2 FQNEAQ (reference sequence). CDR3 length: 16 amino acids. The V gene end was trimmed by 4 bases and the J gene end by 3 bases; junction bases not matched to a gene: 9. CDR3 sequence (DNA): TGTGCCAGCAGCTCCGACAGGGGTAGGGTGACAGATACGCAGTATTTT. Protein sequence: CASSSDRGRVTDTQYF.

This chain joins TRBV30 and TRBJ1-1; the D gene is possibly TRBD1 (6 bases). The CDR3 covers 13 residues. Between the trimmed V and J ends, which lost 4 bases and 8 bases, there was a span of 17 bases. CDR1 GTSNPN and CDR2 SVGIG come from the germline V gene (reference sequence). The CDR3 DNA sequence: TGTGCCTGGAACCACAGGGTGGGGCGCGAAGCTTTCTTT. Translation: CAWNHRVGREAFF.

The chain combines TRBV15 with TRBJ2-5, with D possibly being TRBD2 (5 bases). Germline V gene sequence: CDR1 LNHNV, CDR2 YYDKDF (reference sequence). The length of the CDR3 is 15 residues. V dropped 3 bases and J dropped 5 bases, with 16 bases sitting between them. Here the CDR3 reads CATSRRAEPRETQYF. CDR3 nucleotide sequence: TGTGCCACCAGCAGGCGGGCCGAGCCTCGGGAGACCCAGTACTTC.

The rearrangement links TRBV7-3 to TRBJ2-3; TRBD2 matches 7 bases. The CDR3 covers 14 residues. Germline V gene lookup returns CDR1 SGHTA and CDR2 FQGTGA. Trimming at V came to 3 bases and at J to 4 bases, leaving 4 bases not matched to a gene. The CDR3 DNA follows: TGTGCCAGCAGCTTTAGCGGGTCATCAGATACGCAGTATTTT. Protein: CASSFSGSSDTQYF.